Listed here are 16 T cell receptor beta chains from one sample, sequenced in a study of T-cell reconstitution after alpha-beta-depleted transplantation in children. The TCRbeta library incorporated unique molecular identifiers. TCRdb reanalysed the PCR reads using MiXCR and keeps one entry per CDR3 protein. The top ten hold approximately 40% of the sample, which has hundreds of thousands of distinct CDR3 sequences, approximately 17% seen once. The input for sequencing was PBMCs, mostly from graft donor cells, taken 360 days after TCRalphabeta/CD19-depleted stem cell transplant. These receptors were collected from a male patient aged 2 to 10 who had a stem cell transplant for acute lymphoblastic leukemia, so the T cells may come from the graft donor.

In this sample, this clonotype turned up a few times. This sequence joins TRBV5-6 and TRBJ2-1; perhaps TRBD2 as D (6 bases). Trimming pared 0 bases from V and 1 base from J, leaving 11 bases between. This CDR3 contains 16 residues. Germline loops: CDR1 SGHDT, CDR2 YYEEEE. CDR3 DNA: TGTGCCAGCAGCTTGGTTGCGGGGCCGTCCTACAATGAGCAGTTCTTC. It encodes CASSLVAGPSYNEQFF.

This clonotype appeared many times. The chain is built from TRBV12-3 or TRBV12-4 and TRBJ1-5; TRBD1 is a possible D gene (5 bases). V lost 8 bases to trimming and J lost 5 bases, with 13 bases between them. The CDR3 is 13 residues long. DNA for the CDR3: TGTGCCAGCCGGGGGGGATGGGATCAGCCCCAGCATTTT. This translates into CASRGGWDQPQHF.

This clonotype was picked up a small number of times. The chain links TRBV7-2 to TRBJ2-1; D possibly corresponds to TRBD2 (5 bases). CDR1 and CDR2 from the germline V gene are SGHTA and FQGNSA. The V and J ends lost 3 bases and 0 bases respectively, with 6 bases between them. This CDR3 contains 14 residues. The CDR3 DNA is TGTGCCAGCAGCTTCAGCGGCTCCTACAATGAGCAGTTCTTC. This sequence encodes CASSFSGSYNEQFF. The full variable domain, rest sourced from reference TRBV7-2 and TRBJ2-1, is GAGVSQSPSNKVTEKGKDVELRCDPISGHTALYWYRQSLGQGLEFLIYFQGNSAPDKSGLPSDRFSAERTGGSVSTLTIQRTQQEDSAVYLCASSFSGSYNEQFFGPGTRLTVL.

This clonotype showed up just a few times. V usage is TRBV18 and J usage is TRBJ1-1; D not resolved. This CDR3 comprises 13 residues. Germline CDR1 KGHSH, CDR2 LQKENI. Between the trimmed V and J ends, which lost 2 bases and 4 bases, there was a span of 8 bases. CDR3 in DNA: TGTGCCAGCTCACCAGGGGTGGGCACTGAAGCTTTCTTT. This encodes CASSPGVGTEAFF.

The table lists this clonotype with a few counts. The chain is built from TRBV7-2 and TRBJ2-7; D gene ambiguous. Germline V CDR1 and CDR2: SGHTA, FQGNSA. V was shortened by 5 bases and J by 5 bases, with 19 bases between the two germline ends. CDR3 length equals 15 residues. The CDR3 DNA reads TGTGCCAGCAGCCCTTTCTGGCGTGGAAGCGACGAGCAGTACTTC. This codes for CASSPFWRGSDEQYF.

This clonotype was detected a few times. The chain couples TRBV7-2 to TRBJ2-7, with 8 positions matching TRBD1. With V trimmed by 4 bases and J by 2 bases, 4 bases remained unmatched. The CDR3 is 14 residues long. In germline, CDR1 is SGHTA, CDR2 FQGNSA. The CDR3 region is CASSSRTGTYEQYF. As DNA, the CDR3 is TGTGCCAGCAGCTCTCGGACAGGGACCTACGAGCAGTACTTC.

The V call is TRBV5-5, the J call TRBJ2-7; D is tentatively TRBD1 or TRBD2 (5 bases each). V was pared by 5 bases and J by 0 bases, with 15 bases between. Germline-derived CDR1 and CDR2 are SGHKS and YYEKEE (reference sequence). The CDR3 sequence is 15 residues long. CDR3 bases: TGTGCCAGCAGTTACACCGGGACGAACTCCTACGAGCAGTACTTC. Translating gives CASSYTGTNSYEQYF.

This chain joins TRBV29-1 and TRBJ1-2, with 7 bases that match TRBD1. CDR3 size: 12 residues. Per germline, CDR1 SQVTM and CDR2 ANQGSEA. J was trimmed by 4 bases and V by 8 bases; bases with no gene match: 7. The CDR3 loop is CSIDRVSYGYTF. CDR3 nucleotide sequence: TGCAGCATAGACAGGGTTTCCTATGGCTACACCTTC.

This clonotype was seen more than once but under ten times. CDR3 DNA: TGTGCCAGCAGCTTCATTAGACTAGCGGGGGTCGGGGAGCTGTTTTTT. Its translation is CASSFIRLAGVGELFF. This chain joins TRBV7-2 and TRBJ2-2; 12 bases align to TRBD2. This CDR3 contains 16 residues. Germline loops: CDR1 SGHTA, CDR2 FQGNSA. The V and J ends lost 3 bases and 7 bases, in that order; junction bases with no gene match: 6.

This chain joins TRBV29-1 and TRBJ1-3; 8 bases agree with TRBD1. The length of the CDR3 is 15 residues. Looked up from germline, CDR1 is SQVTM and CDR2 is ANQGSEA. Losses at the gene ends were 4 bases for V and 0 bases for J; bases not matched to a gene: 5. In nucleotides, the CDR3 is TGCAGCGTTGGTGCAGGGGGCCGCTCTGGAAACACCATATATTTT. Its protein product is CSVGAGGRSGNTIYF.

This rearrangement joins TRBV11-2 to TRBJ1-2; perhaps TRBD1 as D (6 bases). The CDR3 consists of 16 residues. Looked up from germline, CDR1 is SGHAT and CDR2 is FQNNGV. With 5 bases removed from V and 8 bases from J, the gap between germline ends came to 24 bases. CDR3 amino acids: CASSLSPGVPMGGYTF. CDR3 nucleotide sequence: TGTGCCAGCAGCCTAAGTCCAGGGGTGCCCATGGGCGGCTACACCTTC.

Only a few counts were recorded for this clonotype. V gene TRBV2 combines with J gene TRBJ1-4; no clear D. The CDR3 covers 12 residues. Germline loops: CDR1 SNHLY, CDR2 FYNNEI. Trimming took off 8 bases at V and 10 bases at J, with 14 bases between the two ends. CDR3 sequence: CASEEWAAKLFF. The CDR3 DNA follows: TGTGCCAGCGAGGAGTGGGCAGCAAAACTGTTTTTT.

The chain is built from TRBV12-3 or TRBV12-4 and TRBJ1-4; possibly TRBD1 for D (6 bases). The CDR3 contains 17 residues. V lost 6 bases to trimming and J lost 4 bases, with 21 bases between them. CDR3 sequence: CASSEQGADSFNEKLFF. CDR3 nucleotides: TGTGCCAGCAGCGAACAGGGCGCCGATTCTTTTAATGAAAAACTGTTTTTT.

This clonotype was picked up many times. The chain links TRBV20-1 to TRBJ2-7; D is possibly TRBD1 (6 bases). Germline lookup yields CDR1 DFQATT and CDR2 SNEGSKA (reference sequence). The CDR3 sequence is 13 residues long. V was cut by 6 bases and J by 3 bases, with 15 bases left in between. For the CDR3, the DNA is TGCAGTGCCGGGGTGCCAGGGGACTACGAGCAGTACTTC. The encoded protein is CSAGVPGDYEQYF.

This rearrangement joins TRBV13 to TRBJ2-7, with 11 bases aligning to TRBD2. The CDR3 runs to 16 residues. Trimming took 4 bases from V and 1 from J; bases not matched to a gene: 6. CDR1 and CDR2 (germline): PRHDT, FYEKMQ (reference sequence). The CDR3 coding sequence is TGTGCCAGCAGCTCCCACACTAGCGGGGGATCCTACGAGCAGTACTTC. It is translated as CASSSHTSGGSYEQYF.

The chain carries TRBV4-2 and TRBJ2-6; 9 positions agree with TRBD2. The CDR3 covers 20 residues. Trimming removed 2 bases from V and 0 bases from J; junction bases left unmatched: 11. Germline V gene sequence: CDR1 LGHNA, CDR2 YNFKEQ. CDR3 in DNA: TGTGCCAGCAGCCAAAAAAAAAAGCTAGCGGGGATCTCTGGGGCCAACGTCCTGACTTTC. This encodes CASSQKKKLAGISGANVLTF.